This TCR beta chain was retrieved from a study of blood T cell repertoires in COVID-19. Germline V gene lookup returns CDR1 KGHSH and CDR2 LQKENI. The CDR3 spans 16 residues. V was cut by 4 bases and J by 2 bases, with 15 bases left in between. Clones were read by immunoSEQ multiplex PCR, and TCRdb kept only the in-frame ones, dropping some. The table shows 120,000 to 150,000 clones, with around 88% occurring only once. This sequence joins TRBV18 and TRBJ2-1; D is uncertain. This sequence originates from a woman aged 60-75 years with acute or convalescent COVID-19. What was sequenced was peripheral blood. In DNA, the CDR3 is TGTGCCAGCTCACTCTCGGGTGCGACGACCTACAATGAGCAGTTCTTC. Its protein product is CASSLSGATTYNEQFF.